These T cell receptor beta chains were read from a single sample in a study of shared clonotypes between healthy human individuals. Method: immunoSEQ multiplex PCR; TCRdb's copy keeps in-frame clones and lacks some. The table records around 990,000 clones, 77% of them present only once. The sequenced material came from memory CD4+ T cells from PBMCs. Receptors were obtained from a man between 18 and 35 years old in good health. Some clones in this sample may be carry-over from other donors' samples. The CDR3 runs from the conserved cysteine through the conserved F or W. A D gene is named only where the DNA matches it firmly. The size entry is marked missing in some rows and otherwise reads once, few, many or a size class.

cdr3_nt	cdr3_aa	v_call	j_call	d_call	clone_size
TGCGCCAGCAGCCAACTGGGACAGGGATGGTCAGATACGCAGTATTTT	CASSQLGQGWSDTQYF	TRBV4-1	TRBJ2-3	TRBD1	.
TGTGCCAGCAGCTCCGGGACAGGGGACACTGAAGCTTTCTTT	CASSSGTGDTEAFF	TRBV28	TRBJ1-1	TRBD1	.
TGTGCCAGCAGTTATAACAGGGACACTGAAGCTTTCTTT	CASSYNRDTEAFF	TRBV6-5	TRBJ1-1	.	.
TGTGCCAGCAGTCCCTCCGGGGGGGCCAAACTGTTTTTT	CASSPSGGAKLFF	TRBV6-5	TRBJ1-4	.	once
TGTGCCAGCACCCCCGGGACAGGGGGCAGTCTAGTCTATGGCTACACCTTC	CASTPGTGGSLVYGYTF	TRBV11-2	TRBJ1-2	TRBD1	few
TGTGCCAGTAAGGACAGCGACACTGAAGCTTTCTTT	CASKDSDTEAFF	TRBV19	TRBJ1-1	.	.
TGTGCCAGCTCACCAATGGGACTAGCGGGAATCGCGTATGGGGAGACCCAGTACTTC	CASSPMGLAGIAYGETQYF	TRBV18	TRBJ2-5	TRBD2	.
TGTGCCAGCTCGAGGGGATCGTCCTATGGCTACACCTTC	CASSRGSSYGYTF	TRBV6-6	TRBJ1-2	.	.
TGCGCCAGCAGCCCCGATAACGGCATTGTAGAAGCTTTCTTT	CASSPDNGIVEAFF	TRBV5-1	TRBJ1-1	.	.
TGTGCCAGCAGCCAAGAACTTACAGCCCCCCACCTCTCGTGGGGCTACACCTTC	CASSQELTAPHLSWGYTF	TRBV14	TRBJ1-2	.	.
TGTGCCAGCAGCCTCCGAGGTAGGGACGGATACTACAATGAGCAGTTCTTC	CASSLRGRDGYYNEQFF	TRBV11-3	TRBJ2-1	.	once
TGTGCCAGCAGAAGGACAGGGGGTTATGGGGAGCTGTTTTTT	CASRRTGGYGELFF	TRBV28	TRBJ2-2	TRBD1	.
TGCGCCAGCAGCCGGGACAGTAACACCGGGGAGCTGTTTTTT	CASSRDSNTGELFF	TRBV5-1	TRBJ2-2	TRBD1	.
TGTGCCAGCAGCTTTTCTGGTTGGACAGATACGCAGTATTTT	CASSFSGWTDTQYF	TRBV11-3	TRBJ2-3	.	.
TGTGCCATCACCCAGGGCGGGGATCCTAACTATGGCTACACCTTC	CAITQGGDPNYGYTF	TRBV10-3	TRBJ1-2	.	.
TGTGCCAGCAGCGTGGTCGCGGCTAGTCAAGATACGCAGTATTTT	CASSVVAASQDTQYF	TRBV5-5	TRBJ2-3	.	.
TGTGCCAGCAATGGGGCCCAACCGATTAACACTGAAGCTTTCTTT	CASNGAQPINTEAFF	TRBV6-5	TRBJ1-1	.	.
TGTGCCAGCAGCTTAGTCGCGGGAGTCGGGACCGGGGAGCTGTTTTTT	CASSLVAGVGTGELFF	TRBV7-2	TRBJ2-2	TRBD2	.
TGTGCCAGCAGTTTTGGATACGAGCAGTACTTC	CASSFGYEQYF	TRBV28	TRBJ2-7	.	.
TGTGCCAGCAGCTCTTCTCGGGACACAGATACGCAGTATTTT	CASSSSRDTDTQYF	TRBV28	TRBJ2-3	.	.
TGTGCCAGCAGTAATTCCGGGACAGGGTTCGCGGCTTTCTTT	CASSNSGTGFAAFF	TRBV7-9	TRBJ1-1	TRBD1	.
TGTGCTACGCAGGGCACCACAGATACGCAGTATTTT	CATQGTTDTQYF	TRBV12-5	TRBJ2-3	.	once
TGTGCCAGCAGCCCCCGGCCGGGGAGCTCTGGGGCCAACGTCCTGACTTTC	CASSPRPGSSGANVLTF	TRBV11-3	TRBJ2-6	.	.
TGCGCCAGCAGCTCACAGGGTTCGCCCGGGGAGCTGTTTTTT	CASSSQGSPGELFF	TRBV5-1	TRBJ2-2	.	.
TGTGCCAGCAGTTTAAACGGTCCCCCTGGAAACACCATATATTTT	CASSLNGPPGNTIYF	TRBV27	TRBJ1-3	.	.
TGTGCCAGCAGTTTCGGCGGGAGGAATGAGCAGTTCTTC	CASSFGGRNEQFF	TRBV28	TRBJ2-1	TRBD2	.
TGTGCCAGCATCCTTAGGGACGGGTCCTACGAGCAGTACTTC	CASILRDGSYEQYF	TRBV28	TRBJ2-7	.	.
TGTGCCAGCAGCTTAATGGCAGGGGCGCATTGGGCGACCCAGTACTTC	CASSLMAGAHWATQYF	TRBV11-2	TRBJ2-5	.	.
TGCGCCAGCAGCTTCAGTGGAGGGGTCTACGAGCAGTACTTC	CASSFSGGVYEQYF	TRBV5-1	TRBJ2-7	.	.
TGTGCCAGCAGCGTCGGGACAGGCAGCAATCAGCCCCAGCATTTT	CASSVGTGSNQPQHF	TRBV9	TRBJ1-5	TRBD1	.
TGTGCCAGCAGCAATAGGGGGCGCGGGTATGGCTACACCTTC	CASSNRGRGYGYTF	TRBV28	TRBJ1-2	TRBD1	many
TGTGCCAGCAGTGAACTTCCAGGGAGCGGTGAAGCTTTCTTT	CASSELPGSGEAFF	TRBV11-2	TRBJ1-1	.	.
TGTGCCAGCAGTTCAGACAGGGGGCCTTCTGGCGCCGGGGAGCTGTTTTTT	CASSSDRGPSGAGELFF	TRBV27	TRBJ2-2	TRBD1	.
TGCGCCAGCAGCCAAGACGGGGCGAACACTGAAGCTTTCTTT	CASSQDGANTEAFF	TRBV4-3	TRBJ1-1	.	many
TGTGCCAGCGGGGGGCAGCATGATCAGCCCCAGCATTTT	CASGGQHDQPQHF	TRBV2	TRBJ1-5	.	.
TGCGCCAGCAGCTCCGGGACTAGCAGTAGGACAGATACGCAGTATTTT	CASSSGTSSRTDTQYF	TRBV10-2	TRBJ2-3	TRBD2	.
TGCGCCAGCAGCCAATTCTTTAGCGGGAGGGTCCATGAGCAGTTCTTC	CASSQFFSGRVHEQFF	TRBV4-1	TRBJ2-1	TRBD2	.
TGTGCCTGGAGTGTGTCAGGCCGAAACATTCAGTACTTC	CAWSVSGRNIQYF	TRBV30	TRBJ2-4	.	many
TGCGCCAGCAGAGACCCGAGCAGCGGTGAGCCCCAGCATTTT	CASRDPSSGEPQHF	TRBV5-1	TRBJ1-5	.	.
TGTGCCAGCAGTCTGGGACTAGCGGGAGGTACTTACTTC	CASSLGLAGGTYF	TRBV28	TRBJ2-4	TRBD2	.
TGTGCCAGCAGTGAACAGGGGATCGTGGACCAGCCCCAGCATTTT	CASSEQGIVDQPQHF	TRBV6-1	TRBJ1-5	.	.
TGCGCCAGCAGCTTGGGGACCGTCTTCTCTGGAAACACCATATATTTT	CASSLGTVFSGNTIYF	TRBV5-1	TRBJ1-3	.	.
TGTGCCAGCAGCTTAAGGCGCGGGCCCCTGGAGACCCAGTACTTC	CASSLRRGPLETQYF	TRBV7-3	TRBJ2-5	.	.
TGTGCCAGCAGCTTAGATGAGGGGGCAGGCTCCTACGAGCAGTACTTC	CASSLDEGAGSYEQYF	TRBV7-6	TRBJ2-7	TRBD1	.
TGTGCCAGTACCGAGGACAGACTCCCTCTGGATGGCTACACCTTC	CASTEDRLPLDGYTF	TRBV19	TRBJ1-2	.	.
TGTGCCATCAGTCCTCCCCGGGGTCAGCGGAGGGAAGGCTACAATGAGCAGTTCTTC	CAISPPRGQRREGYNEQFF	TRBV10-3	TRBJ2-1	.	.
TGTGCCAGCAGCTTTTCGATTGTAGGGGGAGGTTATGGCTACACCTTC	CASSFSIVGGGYGYTF	TRBV7-2	TRBJ1-2	.	.
TGTGCCGATATTACCGGGGAGCTGTTTTTT	CADITGELFF	TRBV21-1	TRBJ2-2	.	few
TGTGCCAGCAGCTCAGGAACTTACAATGAGCAGTTCTTC	CASSSGTYNEQFF	TRBV7-8	TRBJ2-1	.	.
TGTGCCAGCAACAGACAGGGGGCTGCGGGCACTGAAGCTTTCTTT	CASNRQGAAGTEAFF	TRBV25-1	TRBJ1-1	TRBD1	.
TGTGCCAGCAGCTTAGAATTCGGACAGGGAAACACCATATATTTT	CASSLEFGQGNTIYF	TRBV7-6	TRBJ1-3	.	.
TGCGCCAGCAGCTCGTCAGGGATGGGGGAGACCCAGTACTTC	CASSSSGMGETQYF	TRBV5-1	TRBJ2-5	.	.
TGTGCCAGCAGCTTCCCAGGGGATCAGCCCCAGCATTTT	CASSFPGDQPQHF	TRBV5-5	TRBJ1-5	.	.